This T cell receptor (beta chain) was sequenced during a study of OX40 agonist ivuxolimab in advanced cancers. Looking at the study overall: A history of anti-PD-1, anti-PD-L1 or anti-CTLA-4 therapy was acceptable, and 30% to 45% had some.

On this clone itself: Its antigen is as yet unknown.

Study-level points and caveats: Some patients who did not respond also had low normalized T-cell clonal expansion. On average, CD8+ T cells showed a greater number of expanded clones than CD4+.

Sequencing was performed with immunoSEQ multiplex PCR; in TCRdb, only in-frame clones are kept and a portion is missing. Altogether roughly 49,000 clones are present, about 86% being singletons, with the ten largest covering 1.5% to 2%. The specimen was CD4+ or CD8+ T cells sorted from blood, collected in a trial of the OX40 agonist ivuxolimab. This receptor was obtained from an adult with an advanced solid tumor such as melanoma, head and neck, liver or kidney cancer.

CDR3 loop: CASSVGTGLNTGELFF. The CDR3 nucleotides are TGTGCCAGCAGCGTAGGGACAGGACTAAACACCGGGGAGCTGTTTTTT. V and J are TRBV9 and TRBJ2-2; weak D call: TRBD1 (7 bases). CDR1 is SGDLS and CDR2 is YYNGEE in the germline V gene. This CDR3 is built from 16 residues. The V end lost 0 bases, the J end lost 2 bases, and 11 bases lay between the germline ends.